This T cell receptor (beta chain) was documented in a study of response to subunit inactivated influenza vaccine. The CDR3 contains 14 residues. Germline loops: CDR1 ENHRY, CDR2 SYGVKD. V was cut by 7 bases and J by 1 base, with 13 bases left in between. This clonotype was counted between two and nine times. Its antigen is still unknown. TCRdb ran MiXCR on the RT-PCR reads and lists one entry per CDR3 protein. This sample has roughly 790,000 distinct CDR3 sequences, with 21% found just once. Whole-study findings and limits: The authors proposed limited new T cell recruitment per seasonal influenza vaccination.

The chain has TRBV10-3 and TRBJ1-1; maybe TRBD1 (5 bases). The material sequenced was PBMCs from blood, taken less than 6 days after vaccination. The receptor was isolated from a man aged 45-65 years who received an inactivated influenza vaccine. DNA for the CDR3: TGTGCCATCAAGGGAGGGGAGACGAACACTGAAGCTTTCTTT. Translation gives CAIKGGETNTEAFF.